The rows below give T cell receptor beta chains drawn from one sample of a study of T cell responses to AZD1222 COVID-19 vaccine. The assay was immunoSEQ multiplex PCR, and TCRdb's table has in-frame clones only and misses some. The sample yields about 150,000 clones, around nine tenths seen once. The input for sequencing was peripheral blood, taken 28 days after the second AZD1222 dose. Every receptor here comes from an adult who received the AZD1222 COVID-19 vaccine. Each CDR3 is given without its conserved first and last residue. The order of the fields is CDR3 protein, V gene, J gene, D gene, CDR3 length. D genes are given only for firm matches.

ASRRGRNTEAF	TRBV14	TRBJ1-1	NA	11
ASSEQGFGNQPQH	TRBV7-9	TRBJ1-5	NA	13
ASTPSLAERSYNEQF	TRBV7-9	TRBJ2-1	TRBD2	15
ASSAIQGTQY	TRBV5-4	TRBJ2-5	NA	10
ASSSDVFYT	TRBV19	TRBJ1-2	NA	9
ASSWGFQGYNEQF	TRBV6-5	TRBJ2-1	NA	13
AWSPRDKAF	TRBV30	TRBJ1-1	NA	9
ASSHRTGGGSGYT	TRBV4-1	TRBJ1-2	TRBD1	13
ASSLVRGATEAF	TRBV28	TRBJ1-1	NA	12
ASSPNTSGNTIY	TRBV4-2	TRBJ1-3	NA	12
ASSRNSNQPQH	TRBV12-3/TRBV12-4	TRBJ1-5	NA	11
ASSLGLLRGEQY	TRBV13	TRBJ2-7	NA	12
ASSTGQGANGYT	TRBV3-1/TRBV3-2	TRBJ1-2	TRBD1	12
ASSEIPVRDTQY	TRBV6-1	TRBJ2-3	NA	12
ASTRQDNEQF	TRBV25-1	TRBJ2-1	NA	10
ASSQVNLAVNEQF	TRBV3-1/TRBV3-2	TRBJ2-1	NA	13
AWTGSSVEQY	TRBV30	TRBJ2-7	NA	10
SASRSSGNTIY	TRBV20-1	TRBJ1-3	NA	11
ASSIKGIHTEAF	TRBV19	TRBJ1-1	NA	12
ASSLRGQVNTGELF	TRBV7-3	TRBJ2-2	TRBD1	14
ASREGADYGYT	TRBV6-5	TRBJ1-2	TRBD1	11
ASSLFQGSTGELF	TRBV5-1	TRBJ2-2	NA	13
ASRTPGQAGELF	TRBV28	TRBJ2-2	TRBD1	12
ASSLPPLRTGYYGYT	TRBV13	TRBJ1-2	TRBD1	15
ASSVGWRTDTQY	TRBV9	TRBJ2-3	NA	12
ASSGDRGYHQETQY	TRBV9	TRBJ2-5	TRBD1	14
ASSLGDAWGGEQF	TRBV7-6	TRBJ2-1	TRBD2	13
ASSHEGLSNQPQH	TRBV4-1	TRBJ1-5	NA	13
ASSLTGMNTEAF	TRBV7-9	TRBJ1-1	NA	12
AISESMTTNLGEKLF	TRBV10-3	TRBJ1-4	NA	15
ASSLKGRGVTNYGYT	TRBV27	TRBJ1-2	NA	15
ASSSRRGGTEAF	TRBV27	TRBJ1-1	NA	12
ASSFLPEDSPLH	TRBV5-1	TRBJ1-6	NA	12
ASSPTGTSGRRHEQF	TRBV27	TRBJ2-1	TRBD2	15
ASSQGPGLGQETQY	TRBV4-1	TRBJ2-5	TRBD2	14
ASSEQGEPLH	TRBV5-1	TRBJ1-6	TRBD1	10
ASSWGRDEQF	TRBV5-4	TRBJ2-1	NA	10